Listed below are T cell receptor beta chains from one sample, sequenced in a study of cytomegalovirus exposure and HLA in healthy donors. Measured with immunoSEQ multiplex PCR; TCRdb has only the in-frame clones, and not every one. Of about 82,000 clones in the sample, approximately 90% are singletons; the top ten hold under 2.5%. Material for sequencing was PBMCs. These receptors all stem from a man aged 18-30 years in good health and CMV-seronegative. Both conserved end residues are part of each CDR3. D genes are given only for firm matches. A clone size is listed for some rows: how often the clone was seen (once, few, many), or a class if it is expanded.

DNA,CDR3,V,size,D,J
TGTGCCAGCAGTGGGACTAGCTCCCCCCAGTACTTC,CASSGTSSPQYF,TRBV2,-,TRBD2,TRBJ2-5
TGCAGCGTTGATCGCAGGGGATCCACCGGGGAGCTGTTTTTT,CSVDRRGSTGELFF,TRBV29-1,-,-,TRBJ2-2
TGTGCCAGCAGCTCCAGGGCTCGGCGGACTGAAGCTTTCTTT,CASSSRARRTEAFF,TRBV6-5,once,-,TRBJ1-1
TGCGCCAGCAGCTCTAGACCTGACTACGAGCAGTACTTC,CASSSRPDYEQYF,TRBV5-1,-,-,TRBJ2-7
TGTGCCAGCGCCGTAGCTGGTAGATACGAGCAGTACTTC,CASAVAGRYEQYF,TRBV5-5,-,-,TRBJ2-7
TGTGCCAGCAGTTACGGGACTGCCTATGGCTACACCTTC,CASSYGTAYGYTF,TRBV28,-,-,TRBJ1-2
TGTGCCAGTAGTATGGTGGCGGGCACTGAAGCTTTCTTT,CASSMVAGTEAFF,TRBV19,-,-,TRBJ1-1
TGTGCCAGCAGTGAATTTCCCACTGTGGATACGCAGTATTTT,CASSEFPTVDTQYF,TRBV25-1,-,-,TRBJ2-3
TGTGCCAGCAGTTCGGGACAGGGAAATGCTTTCTTT,CASSSGQGNAFF,TRBV28,-,TRBD1,TRBJ1-1
TGTGCCAGCAGCTTGTCAATAGCGGGAGGGCCCGGGGCCTACGAGCAGTACTTC,CASSLSIAGGPGAYEQYF,TRBV7-6,-,TRBD2,TRBJ2-7
TGTGCCAGTAGTATGGGGGGGCAGGCGGTGTCTGGGGCCAACGTCCTGACTTTC,CASSMGGQAVSGANVLTF,TRBV19,-,-,TRBJ2-6
TGTGCCAGCAGTCGCAACACGAACTCCTACAATGAGCAGTTCTTC,CASSRNTNSYNEQFF,TRBV28,-,-,TRBJ2-1
TGTGCCAGCAGCCAAGGGGCAAGGGACAGAGGCTATGGCTACACCTTC,CASSQGARDRGYGYTF,TRBV4-2,-,TRBD1,TRBJ1-2
TGTGCCAGCAGCAATAGGCAGCGGGAGCAGTACTTC,CASSNRQREQYF,TRBV21-1,-,-,TRBJ2-7
TGTGCCAGCAGTTTATTACGGGTGAGTTTATACGAGCAGTACTTC,CASSLLRVSLYEQYF,TRBV27,-,-,TRBJ2-7
TGTGCCAGCAGCGAGACTAGCGGTTCCACAGATACGCAGTATTTT,CASSETSGSTDTQYF,TRBV7-3,-,TRBD2,TRBJ2-3
TGTGCCAGCAGCTTAGACAGGGATCCCCAGCATTTT,CASSLDRDPQHF,TRBV7-8,few,-,TRBJ1-5
TGTGCCAGCAGTTTAGGAGGGAGGGCCACCGGGGAGCTGTTTTTT,CASSLGGRATGELFF,TRBV28,-,TRBD2,TRBJ2-2
TGCAGCGTTCTAACTGCCGTCTCTGGAAACACCATATATTTT,CSVLTAVSGNTIYF,TRBV29-1,-,-,TRBJ1-3
TGTGCCAGCAGTAGGGACAGGGCGAACTACGAGCAGTACTTC,CASSRDRANYEQYF,TRBV28,-,TRBD1,TRBJ2-7
TGTGCCAGCAGTATCCGGGACAGGATTCATGGCTACACCTTC,CASSIRDRIHGYTF,TRBV28,-,TRBD1,TRBJ1-2
TGTGCCAGTAGTATAGGAGCAGGTGCAGATACGCAGTATTTT,CASSIGAGADTQYF,TRBV19,-,-,TRBJ2-3
TGTGCCAGCGGGCAAGTGGGGAGTCCTCTAGGTACGCAGTATTTT,CASGQVGSPLGTQYF,TRBV25-1,-,-,TRBJ2-3
TGTGCCAGCTCGATCCGGACAGGGGACGCCTATGGCTACACCTTC,CASSIRTGDAYGYTF,TRBV18,once,TRBD1,TRBJ1-2
TGTGCCAGTAGTATAGATAGGGGGGGAGGAAACATTCAGTACTTC,CASSIDRGGGNIQYF,TRBV19,-,-,TRBJ2-4
TGTGCCAGCAGTGAATTGATATTGCGAGCCTACGAGCAGTACTTC,CASSELILRAYEQYF,TRBV2,-,-,TRBJ2-7
TGTGCCAGCAGCCCGGGTCCGGGATACGAGCAGTACTTC,CASSPGPGYEQYF,TRBV7-8,-,-,TRBJ2-7
TGTGCCAGCGCACTAGCGGGACTGTACCAAGAGACCCAGTACTTC,CASALAGLYQETQYF,TRBV13,few,TRBD2,TRBJ2-5